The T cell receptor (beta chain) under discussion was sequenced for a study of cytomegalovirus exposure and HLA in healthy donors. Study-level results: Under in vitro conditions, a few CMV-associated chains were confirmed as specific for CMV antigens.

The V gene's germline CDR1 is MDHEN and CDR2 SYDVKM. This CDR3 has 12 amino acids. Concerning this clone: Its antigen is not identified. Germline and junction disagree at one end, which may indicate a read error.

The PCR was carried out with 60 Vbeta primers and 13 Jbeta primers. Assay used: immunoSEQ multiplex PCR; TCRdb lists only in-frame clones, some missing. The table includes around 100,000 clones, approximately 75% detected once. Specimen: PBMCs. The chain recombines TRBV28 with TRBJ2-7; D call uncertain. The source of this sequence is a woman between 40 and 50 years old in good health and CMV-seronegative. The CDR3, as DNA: TGTGCCAGCAGTGTCCTCTCCTACGGGCAGTACTTC. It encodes CASSVLSYGQYF.